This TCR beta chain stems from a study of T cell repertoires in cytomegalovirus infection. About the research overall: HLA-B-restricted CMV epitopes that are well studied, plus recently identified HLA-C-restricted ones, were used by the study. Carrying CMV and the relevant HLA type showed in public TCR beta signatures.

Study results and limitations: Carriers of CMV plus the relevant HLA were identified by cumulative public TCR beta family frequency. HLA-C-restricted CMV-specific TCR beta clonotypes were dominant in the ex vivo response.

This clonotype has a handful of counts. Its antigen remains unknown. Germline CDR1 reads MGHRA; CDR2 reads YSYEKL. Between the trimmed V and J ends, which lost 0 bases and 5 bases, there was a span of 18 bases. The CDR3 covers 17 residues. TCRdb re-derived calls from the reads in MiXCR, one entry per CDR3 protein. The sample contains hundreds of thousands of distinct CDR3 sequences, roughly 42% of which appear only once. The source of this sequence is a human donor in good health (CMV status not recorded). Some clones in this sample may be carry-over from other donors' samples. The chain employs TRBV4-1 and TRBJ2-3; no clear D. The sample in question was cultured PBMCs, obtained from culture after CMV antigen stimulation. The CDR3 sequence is CASSQDKESYPLDTQYF. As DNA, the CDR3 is TGCGCCAGCAGCCAAGATAAGGAGTCATATCCCCTAGATACGCAGTATTTT.